The 9 T cell receptor beta chains given below trace back to one sample, sequenced in a study of T cells after yellow fever vaccination. TCRdb analysed the 5' RACE reads with MiXCR anew, one entry per CDR3 protein. The table includes roughly 250,000 distinct CDR3 sequences, roughly 13% detected once. Source: CD4+ T cells sorted from PBMCs, taken 45 days after the yellow fever booster vaccination. The receptors derive from a man younger than 40 who received the YFV17D yellow fever vaccine.

The V call is TRBV20-1, the J call TRBJ2-2, with a possible D match to TRBD2 (6 bases). The V and J ends lost 5 bases and 7 bases respectively, with 17 bases between them. In germline, CDR1 is DFQATT, CDR2 SNEGSKA (reference sequence). The CDR3 is 14 residues long. The CDR3 DNA is TGCAGTGCTGAGGACCGGGGGAGGAGCGGGGAGCTGTTTTTT. This sequence encodes CSAEDRGRSGELFF.

This chain connects TRBV2 to TRBJ2-6; 7 bases are a match to TRBD1. This CDR3 has 15 amino acids. After removal of 6 bases from V and 2 bases from J, the junction contained 4 bases not matched to a gene. CDR1 and CDR2 from the germline V gene are SNHLY and FYNNEI. This CDR3 reads CASSPDRAGANVLTF. CDR3 nucleotides: TGTGCCAGCAGCCCCGACAGGGCTGGGGCCAACGTCCTGACTTTC.

This clonotype was counted many times. The rearrangement joins TRBV11-2 to TRBJ2-3; D call uncertain. V lost 8 bases, J lost 3 bases, and 6 bases lay in between. Germline CDR1 SGHAT, CDR2 FQNNGV. The CDR3 consists of 11 residues. The CDR3 DNA sequence: TGTGCCAGCGCCCGGACAGATACGCAGTATTTT. It encodes CASARTDTQYF. Drawing the rest from reference TRBV11-2 and TRBJ2-3, the complete variable domain is EAGVAQSPRYKIIEKRQSVAFWCNPISGHATLYWYQQILGQGPKLLIQFQNNGVVDDSQLPKDRFSAERLKGVDSTLKIQPAKLEDSAVYLCASARTDTQYFGPGTRLTVL.

A few counts support this clonotype. This chain connects TRBV12-3 or TRBV12-4 to TRBJ2-7; TRBD2 matches at 10 bases. Unmatched junction bases numbered 3, after V lost 1 base and J lost 12 bases. This CDR3 is built from 12 residues. The CDR3 nucleotides are TGTGCCAGCAGTTTAGGGCTAGCGGGAGTGTACTTC. Amino acids: CASSLGLAGVYF.

This clonotype was seen repeatedly, ten times or more. V gene TRBV5-1 combines with J gene TRBJ2-2; D call uncertain. This CDR3 spans 12 amino acids. V lost 4 bases to trimming and J lost 5 bases, with 6 bases between them. Germline V gene lookup returns CDR1 SGHRS and CDR2 YFSETQ. CDR3 in amino acids: CASSQDTGELFF. CDR3 nucleotides: TGCGCCAGCAGCCAGGATACCGGGGAGCTGTTTTTT. The whole variable domain, remainder taken from reference TRBV5-1 and TRBJ2-2, is KAGVTQTPRYLIKTRGQQVTLSCSPISGHRSVSWYQQTPGQGLQFLFEYFSETQRNKGNFPGRFSGRQFSNSRSEMNVSTLELGDSALYLCASSQDTGELFFGEGSRLTVL.

V usage is TRBV7-2 and J usage is TRBJ2-3, with D uncertain. Trimming left V 1 base short and J 1 base short, with 6 bases between. The germline V gene encodes CDR1 SGHTA and CDR2 FQGNSA. The CDR3 runs to 14 residues. The chain's CDR3 is CASSLGYGTDTQYF. For the CDR3, the DNA is TGTGCCAGCAGCTTAGGGTACGGCACAGATACGCAGTATTTT.

The chain combines TRBV5-1 with TRBJ2-7; the D gene is possibly TRBD2 (7 bases). Germline loops: CDR1 SGHRS, CDR2 YFSETQ. The CDR3 spans 17 residues. V was clipped by 3 bases and J by 9 bases, with 28 bases between them. The DNA of the CDR3 is TGCGCCAGCAGCTCGACTAGCTTGGGGGCCATAGAAGGAGGGCAGTACTTC. Protein product: CASSSTSLGAIEGGQYF.

This clonotype was observed at least ten times. V gene TRBV29-1 combines with J gene TRBJ2-1; D remains ambiguous. Trimming stripped 8 bases from V and 5 bases from J, with 7 bases between. The CDR3 is 10 residues long. Germline-derived CDR1 and CDR2 are SQVTM and ANQGSEA. CDR3 nucleotides: TGCAGCAGTGAGGACAATGAGCAGTTCTTC. This codes for CSSEDNEQFF.

This clonotype came up a few times. This chain joins TRBV4-3 and TRBJ1-1; D is ambiguous. The V gene lost 4 bases and the J gene lost 2 bases, with 8 bases spanning the gap. Germline CDR1 reads LGHNA; CDR2 reads YSLEER. The length of the CDR3 is 13 residues. The CDR3 is CASSRNLNTEAFF. The CDR3, as DNA: TGCGCCAGCAGCCGAAACCTAAACACTGAAGCTTTCTTT.